The rows below give T cell receptor beta chains drawn from one sample of a study of beta chain features in type 1 diabetes. Sequencing was performed with immunoSEQ multiplex PCR; in TCRdb, only in-frame clones are kept and a portion is missing. The sample contains 600,000 or so clones, 11% to 15% of which appear only once. The sample taken for sequencing was naive CD4+ T cells from blood. Receptor source: a man between 18 and 35 years old with type 1 diabetes. Both conserved end residues are part of each CDR3. D genes are given only for firm matches. Clone size is given for some rows only: seen once, a few or many times, or a class if the clone is expanded.

TRBD2	TRBV28	TRBJ2-3	few	TGTGCCAGCAGTCCCCGACTAGCGGGGAGCACAGATACGCAGTATTTT	CASSPRLAGSTDTQYF
TRBD2	TRBV7-9	TRBJ2-3	few	TGTGCCAGCAGCTTATCTGGCGGGAGCGGCACAGATACGCAGTATTTT	CASSLSGGSGTDTQYF
NA	TRBV4-1	TRBJ1-2	NA	TGCGCCAGCAGCCAGGGGATCCAGAGCTTCTATGGCTACACCTTC	CASSQGIQSFYGYTF
TRBD1	TRBV11-3	TRBJ2-7	few	TGTGCCAGCAGCAGGGGACAGACCTCCTACGAGCAGTACTTC	CASSRGQTSYEQYF
NA	TRBV6-6	TRBJ1-2	NA	TGTGCCAGCAAATCTGCAGATAACTATGGCTACACCTTC	CASKSADNYGYTF
TRBD2	TRBV19	TRBJ2-6	NA	TGTGCCAGTAGTTCCCCGGGAGGTTCTGGGGCCAACGTCCTGACTTTC	CASSSPGGSGANVLTF
NA	TRBV15	TRBJ2-7	few	TGTGCCACCAGCAACGGTGCAAGGCGGGGAGAGGCCTACGAGCAGTACTTC	CATSNGARRGEAYEQYF
NA	TRBV2	TRBJ2-2	few	TGTGCCAGCCAGATCGGTTTTAGGTCCGGGGAGCTGTTTTTT	CASQIGFRSGELFF
NA	TRBV4-2	TRBJ2-7	NA	TGTGCCAGCAGCCAAGGAGAGGGGCAGCCGAGCTCCTACGAGCAGTACTTC	CASSQGEGQPSSYEQYF
NA	TRBV7-9	TRBJ1-1	NA	TGTGCCAGCAGCCCTAGGGGAAGATCGAGCACTGAAGCTTTCTTT	CASSPRGRSSTEAFF
TRBD2	TRBV5-4	TRBJ2-3	NA	TGTGCCAGCAGCTCGGGGACTAGCGGGAGAACAGATACGCAGTATTTT	CASSSGTSGRTDTQYF
NA	TRBV9	TRBJ2-2	few	TGTGCCAGCAGCGTAGGGCCCACAATGAACACCGGGGAGCTGTTTTTT	CASSVGPTMNTGELFF
TRBD2	TRBV5-4	TRBJ2-1	few	TGTGCCAGCAGTCGCCCCCTAGCGGGAGATGAGCAGTTCTTC	CASSRPLAGDEQFF
TRBD1	TRBV7-2	TRBJ2-3	NA	TGTGCCAGCAGCGGACGAACAGGGGGAGATACGCAGTATTTT	CASSGRTGGDTQYF
NA	TRBV7-2	TRBJ2-3	few	TGTGCCAGCAGCTTACTAACAGGGTCCACAGATACGCAGTATTTT	CASSLLTGSTDTQYF
TRBD2	TRBV30	TRBJ2-7	NA	TGTGCCTGGAGTGCGCGGGAGGGCCGACTCGAGCAGTACTTC	CAWSAREGRLEQYF
TRBD1	TRBV28	TRBJ1-2	NA	TGTGCCAGCAAGGGGACAGGGAGGTCTCCTAACTATGGCTACACCTTC	CASKGTGRSPNYGYTF
NA	TRBV28	TRBJ1-5	few	TGTGCCAGCAGCCCGGGACGGGGTCAGCCCCAGCATTTT	CASSPGRGQPQHF
NA	TRBV7-2	TRBJ2-4	NA	TGTGCCAGCAGCCCCCACCAGAAAAACATTCAGTACTTC	CASSPHQKNIQYF
TRBD2	TRBV27	TRBJ2-1	NA	TGTGCCAGCGGCCCTAGCGGGAGACGTGGGAATGAGCAGTTCTTC	CASGPSGRRGNEQFF
TRBD1	TRBV19	TRBJ1-2	NA	TGTGCCAGTACCGCACAGGGGTACTATGGCTACACCTTC	CASTAQGYYGYTF
NA	TRBV28	TRBJ1-4	few	TGTGCCAGCAGTTACACAGCGATTAATGAAAAACTGTTTTTT	CASSYTAINEKLFF
NA	TRBV30	TRBJ2-5	few	TGTGCCTGGAGTGTACGACCTACAAGAGAGACCCAGTACTTC	CAWSVRPTRETQYF
TRBD1	TRBV7-2	TRBJ1-6	NA	TGTGCCAGCAGCCAAGGGACAGGGGGCCTCAGAAATTCACCCCTCCACTTT	CASSQGTGGLRNSPLHF
NA	TRBV18	TRBJ2-7	few	TGTGCCAGCTCACCATCTCCGGGGAGCTCCTACGAGCAGTACTTC	CASSPSPGSSYEQYF
TRBD1	TRBV25-1	TRBJ2-2	few	TGTGCCAGCAGAAAGGGACAGGGGTTCGGAGTCGGGGAGCTGTTTTTT	CASRKGQGFGVGELFF
TRBD2	TRBV4-2	TRBJ2-7	few	TGTGCCAGCAGCACCCAGACTAGCGGGCCTGGCTACGAGCAGTACTTC	CASSTQTSGPGYEQYF
NA	TRBV29-1	TRBJ1-3	few	TGCAGCGTTGAAGATCGGGCGGGAAACACCATATATTTT	CSVEDRAGNTIYF
TRBD1	TRBV11-2	TRBJ1-1	NA	TGTGCCAGCAGCTCCGGACAGGGGCACACTGAAGCTTTCTTT	CASSSGQGHTEAFF
NA	TRBV18	TRBJ2-7	few	TGTGCCAGCTCACCAACACTTGACTCGGGCGAGCAGTACTTC	CASSPTLDSGEQYF
NA	TRBV12-5	TRBJ2-1	NA	TGTGCTAGTGGCCTGGATCCCCCTTTTCTGGCTGAGCAGTTCTTC	CASGLDPPFLAEQFF
NA	TRBV5-1	TRBJ2-5	NA	TGCGCCAGCAGCTTTGGAACGGGGGTTGCGGGTGAGACCCAGTACTTC	CASSFGTGVAGETQYF
TRBD2	TRBV9	TRBJ2-5	NA	TGTGCCAGCAGCGTAGCGTCCGGGAGGGAGACCCAGTACTTC	CASSVASGRETQYF
TRBD2	TRBV15	TRBJ2-3	NA	TGTGCCACAACCAAAAGGGTGACTAGCGCTAACACAGATACGCAGTATTTT	CATTKRVTSANTDTQYF
NA	TRBV28	TRBJ2-1	few	TGTGCCAGCAGTTTATCGCTGGGTGAGCAGTTCTTC	CASSLSLGEQFF
NA	TRBV10-3	TRBJ1-3	NA	TGTGCCATCAGTGGGTCAGGGCTATCTGGAAACACCATATATTTT	CAISGSGLSGNTIYF
TRBD1	TRBV29-1	TRBJ2-2	few	TGCAGCGTATCAAACTCCGGGACAGGGAACACCGGGGAGCTGTTTTTT	CSVSNSGTGNTGELFF
NA	TRBV7-2	TRBJ1-1	few	TGTGCCAGCACCCACGATTGGGGGAACACTGAAGCTTTCTTT	CASTHDWGNTEAFF
NA	TRBV27	TRBJ1-5	NA	TGTGCCAGCTCCTGGCGAGGTAGCAATCAGCCCCAGCATTTT	CASSWRGSNQPQHF